The rows below give T cell receptor beta chains drawn from one sample of a study of cytomegalovirus exposure and HLA in healthy donors. The method was immunoSEQ multiplex PCR; TCRdb's version includes in-frame clones alone and lacks a portion of them. This repertoire shows tens of thousands of clones, roughly 94% found once; its top ten account for 1% to 1.5%. The sequenced sample was PBMCs. Receptors were obtained from a woman aged 18-30 years in good health and CMV-seronegative. The CDR3 runs from the conserved cysteine through the conserved F or W. D genes are given only for firm matches. Clone size is given for some rows only: seen once, a few or many times, or a class if the clone is expanded.

TRBD2	TRBJ2-7	TRBV5-4	-	TGTGCCAGCAGCCCCGGACTAGCGGAATACGAGCAGTACTTC	CASSPGLAEYEQYF
-	TRBJ1-3	TRBV27	-	TGTGCCAGCAGTTTCGGTAAGGACATTAACTCTGGAAACACCATATATTTT	CASSFGKDINSGNTIYF
-	TRBJ2-7	TRBV10-3	few	TGTGCCATCAGTGAGCGGGGAACAGGGTCCTGGAACTTC	CAISERGTGSWNF
-	TRBJ1-2	TRBV7-9	once	TGTGCCAGCAGCGAAAGGTTGGGGAATAACAGGGAAAATGGCTACACCTTC	CASSERLGNNRENGYTF
-	TRBJ2-3	TRBV5-1	-	TGCGCCAGTTCCGGGGGGCTAAACACAGATACGCAGTATTTT	CASSGGLNTDTQYF
-	TRBJ1-2	TRBV18	-	TGTGCCAGCTCACCGTTAACAGACAACTATGGCTACACCTTC	CASSPLTDNYGYTF
TRBD1	TRBJ2-7	TRBV13	-	TGTGCCAGCAGCTTCACACAGGGGTACGAGCAGTACTTC	CASSFTQGYEQYF
-	TRBJ1-5	TRBV7-2	-	TGTGCCAGCAGCCAAAAGTCCCGGGGGAATCAGCCCCAGCATTTT	CASSQKSRGNQPQHF
TRBD2	TRBJ2-1	TRBV7-3	-	TGTGCCAGCAGCTTATGGAGACTAGCGGGGAGCAGTTACAATGAGCAGTTCTTC	CASSLWRLAGSSYNEQFF
TRBD1	TRBJ1-1	TRBV30	-	TGTGCCTGGAGGTCCCCCACAGGGGGCACTGAAGCTTTCTTT	CAWRSPTGGTEAFF
-	TRBJ1-2	TRBV6-6	-	TGTGCCAGCAGTTACGCAGAGGAGTACGACTATGGCTACACCTTC	CASSYAEEYDYGYTF
-	TRBJ2-1	TRBV14	-	TGTGCCAGCAGCCAAGATTCCGGGAGACGGGATGAGCAGTTCTTC	CASSQDSGRRDEQFF
-	TRBJ1-1	TRBV4-3	-	TGCGCCAGCAGCCAAGTGTGGGGCCAGGGAACTGAAGCTTTCTTT	CASSQVWGQGTEAFF
TRBD2	TRBJ2-3	TRBV28	-	TGTGCCAGCAGTTTCGGACTAGCGGGGTCCACAGATACGCAGTATTTT	CASSFGLAGSTDTQYF
-	TRBJ2-7	TRBV5-8	once	TGTGCCAGCAGTCAAGGAGGACTCCAATACGAGCAGTACTTC	CASSQGGLQYEQYF
-	TRBJ1-1	TRBV4-3	-	TGCGCCAGCAGCCAAGAATGGGCGGGTCTGAACACTGAAGCTTTCTTT	CASSQEWAGLNTEAFF
-	TRBJ2-1	TRBV2	-	TGTGCCAGGCGGACTACCAGTTACGGATCGGACAATGAGCAGTTCTTC	CARRTTSYGSDNEQFF
-	TRBJ1-2	TRBV28	-	TGTGCCAGCACTGCTAACTATGGCTACACCTTC	CASTANYGYTF
TRBD2	TRBJ2-1	TRBV28	few	TGTGCCAGCACCCCGAATTTTGACCCTAGCGGGGGGTTATACAATGAGCAGTTCTTC	CASTPNFDPSGGLYNEQFF
-	TRBJ2-1	TRBV5-1	-	TGCGCCAGCAGCTTGGGGGGGGACTACAATGAGCAGTTCTTC	CASSLGGDYNEQFF
-	TRBJ1-2	TRBV15	-	TGTGCCACCAGCAGAGATCGGCAGGGTGGATTTGGCTACACCTTC	CATSRDRQGGFGYTF
TRBD1	TRBJ1-1	TRBV28	-	TGTGCCAGCAGTCAGGGGGGACAGGGGAACACTGAAGCTTTCTTT	CASSQGGQGNTEAFF
TRBD1	TRBJ2-2	TRBV4-1	-	TGCGCCAGCAGCAACCGGGACAGGGACGCGAACACCGGGGAGCTGTTTTTT	CASSNRDRDANTGELFF
TRBD1	TRBJ2-3	TRBV18	-	TGTGCCAGCTCACCCGGACAGGGGAGCACAGATACGCAGTATTTT	CASSPGQGSTDTQYF
TRBD1	TRBJ2-7	TRBV30	-	TGTGCCTGGAATAACCGGGACAGGATATACGAGCAGTACTTC	CAWNNRDRIYEQYF
-	TRBJ2-3	TRBV11-1	few	TGTGCCAGCAGCCGTGGGGGAGGAGATACGCAGTATTTT	CASSRGGGDTQYF